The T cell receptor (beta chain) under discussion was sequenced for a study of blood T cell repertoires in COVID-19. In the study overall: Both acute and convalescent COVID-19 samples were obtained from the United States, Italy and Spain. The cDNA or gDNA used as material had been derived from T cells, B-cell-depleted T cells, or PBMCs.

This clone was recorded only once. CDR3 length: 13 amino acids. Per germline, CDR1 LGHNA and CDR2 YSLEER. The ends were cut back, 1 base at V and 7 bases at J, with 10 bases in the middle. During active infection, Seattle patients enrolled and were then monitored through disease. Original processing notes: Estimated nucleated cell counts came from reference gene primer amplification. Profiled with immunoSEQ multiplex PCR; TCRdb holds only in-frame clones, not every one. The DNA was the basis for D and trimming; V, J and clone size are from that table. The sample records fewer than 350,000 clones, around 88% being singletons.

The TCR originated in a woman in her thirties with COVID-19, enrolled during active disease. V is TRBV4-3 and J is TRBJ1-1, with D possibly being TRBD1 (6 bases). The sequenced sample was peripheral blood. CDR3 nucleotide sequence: TGCGCCAGCAGCCAAGTCCAGGGGATTGAAGCTTTCTTT. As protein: CASSQVQGIEAFF.